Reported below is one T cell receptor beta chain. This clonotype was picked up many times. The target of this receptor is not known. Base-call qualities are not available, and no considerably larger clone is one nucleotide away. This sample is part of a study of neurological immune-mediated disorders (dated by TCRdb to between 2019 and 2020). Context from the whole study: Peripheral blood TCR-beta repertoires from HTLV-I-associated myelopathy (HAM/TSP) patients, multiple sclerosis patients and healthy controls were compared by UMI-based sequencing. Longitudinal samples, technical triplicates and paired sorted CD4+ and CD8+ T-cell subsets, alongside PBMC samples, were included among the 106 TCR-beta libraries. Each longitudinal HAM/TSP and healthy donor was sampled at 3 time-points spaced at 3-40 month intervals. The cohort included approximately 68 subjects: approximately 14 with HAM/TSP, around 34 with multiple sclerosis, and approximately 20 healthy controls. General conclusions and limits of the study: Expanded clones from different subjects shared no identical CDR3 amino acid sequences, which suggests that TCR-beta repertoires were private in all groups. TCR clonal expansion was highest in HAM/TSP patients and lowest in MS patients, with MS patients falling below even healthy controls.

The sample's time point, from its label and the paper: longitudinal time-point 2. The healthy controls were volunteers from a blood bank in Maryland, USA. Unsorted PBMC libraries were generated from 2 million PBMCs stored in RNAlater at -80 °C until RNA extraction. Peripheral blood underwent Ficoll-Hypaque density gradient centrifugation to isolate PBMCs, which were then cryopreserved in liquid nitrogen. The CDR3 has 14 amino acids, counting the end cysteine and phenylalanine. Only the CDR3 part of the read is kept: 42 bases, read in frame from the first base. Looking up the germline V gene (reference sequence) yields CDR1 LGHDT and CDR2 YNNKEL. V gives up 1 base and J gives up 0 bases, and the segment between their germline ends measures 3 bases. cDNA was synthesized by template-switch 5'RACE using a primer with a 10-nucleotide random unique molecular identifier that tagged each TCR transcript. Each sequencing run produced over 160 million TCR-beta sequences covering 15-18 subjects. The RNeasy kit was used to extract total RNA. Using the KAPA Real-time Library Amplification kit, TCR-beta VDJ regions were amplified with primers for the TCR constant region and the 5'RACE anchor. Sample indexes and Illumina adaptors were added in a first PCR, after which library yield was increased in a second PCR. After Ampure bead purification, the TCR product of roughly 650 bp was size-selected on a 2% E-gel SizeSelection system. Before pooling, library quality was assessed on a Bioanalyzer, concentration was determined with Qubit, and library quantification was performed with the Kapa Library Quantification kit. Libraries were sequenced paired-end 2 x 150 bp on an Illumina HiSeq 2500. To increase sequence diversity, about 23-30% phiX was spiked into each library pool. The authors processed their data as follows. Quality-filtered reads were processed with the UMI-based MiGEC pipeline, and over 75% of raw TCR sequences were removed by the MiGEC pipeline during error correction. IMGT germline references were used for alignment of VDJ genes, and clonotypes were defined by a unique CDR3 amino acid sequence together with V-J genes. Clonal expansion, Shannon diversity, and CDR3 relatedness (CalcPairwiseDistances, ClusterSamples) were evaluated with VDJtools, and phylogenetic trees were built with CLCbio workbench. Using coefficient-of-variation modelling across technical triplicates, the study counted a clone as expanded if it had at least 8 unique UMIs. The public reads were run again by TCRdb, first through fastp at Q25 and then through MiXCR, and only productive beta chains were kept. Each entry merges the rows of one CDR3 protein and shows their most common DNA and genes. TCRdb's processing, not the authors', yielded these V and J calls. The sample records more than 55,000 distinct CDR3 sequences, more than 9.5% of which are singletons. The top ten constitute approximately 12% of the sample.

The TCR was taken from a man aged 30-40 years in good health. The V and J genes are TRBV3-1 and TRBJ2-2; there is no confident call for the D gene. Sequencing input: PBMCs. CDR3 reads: CASSQGPNTGELFF. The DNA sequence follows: TGTGCCAGCAGCCAAGGTCCGAACACCGGGGAGCTGTTTTTT.